There are a few counts of the clone carrying this T cell receptor (beta chain). Germline CDR1 reads DFQATT; CDR2 reads SNEGSKA (reference sequence). The CDR3 is 14 amino acids. Trimming cost V 3 bases and J 1 base, with 13 bases left between them. TCRdb reanalysed the 5' RACE reads using MiXCR and keeps one entry per CDR3 protein. The table includes approximately 300,000 distinct CDR3 sequences, around 9.7% detected once. The record originates from a study of identical twins. Another study also made use of these data, one on yellow fever vaccine responses in identical twins.

The specimen sequenced was CD8+ T cells sorted from blood. This sequence originates from a woman aged 18-29 years in good health. This rearrangement joins TRBV20-1 to TRBJ2-7; TRBD2 might be the D (6 bases). CDR3: CSASGLRGSYEQYF. CDR3 nucleotides: TGCAGTGCTAGCGGTCTCCGGGGGTCCTACGAGCAGTACTTC.